These T cell receptor beta chains were read from a single sample in a study of T cells after posttransplantation cyclophosphamide. The data were produced by immunoSEQ multiplex PCR, yet TCRdb's version contains in-frame clones alone and is incomplete. Found here are about 22,000 clones, no singletons; the ten largest cover approximately 4.8%. Sequenced material: PBMCs. Receptors were obtained from a woman between 45 and 60 years old in good health, CMV-negative, and a related stem cell transplant donor. CDR3s include the opening cysteine and the closing phenylalanine or tryptophan. D genes are given only for firm matches. Clone size is shown for a subset of rows, as once, few, many or a class of expanded clone.

clone_size: medium-sized
v_call: TRBV7-9
d_call: NA
j_call: TRBJ1-3
cdr3_aa: CASSLGGRGEAGGNTIYF
cdr3_nt: TGTGCCAGCAGCTTAGGGGGCAGGGGTGAAGCTGGTGGAAACACCATATATTTT

clone_size: many
v_call: TRBV18
d_call: TRBD2
j_call: TRBJ2-7
cdr3_aa: CASSRGLAGDPEQYF
cdr3_nt: TGTGCCAGCTCACGCGGACTAGCGGGAGATCCCGAGCAGTACTTC

clone_size: many
v_call: TRBV18
d_call: TRBD2
j_call: TRBJ2-4
cdr3_aa: CASSPPLGASGSRIQYF
cdr3_nt: TGTGCCAGCTCACCACCGTTGGGGGCTAGCGGGAGTCGCATTCAGTACTTC

clone_size: many
v_call: TRBV7-8
d_call: TRBD1
j_call: TRBJ2-3
cdr3_aa: CASSPGQTRTDTQYF
cdr3_nt: TGTGCCAGCAGCCCGGGACAGACCCGCACAGATACGCAGTATTTT

clone_size: many
v_call: TRBV28
d_call: NA
j_call: TRBJ1-2
cdr3_aa: CASSSSASGLSNYGYTF
cdr3_nt: TGTGCCAGCAGTTCCTCGGCATCGGGACTATCTAACTATGGCTACACCTTC

clone_size: many
v_call: TRBV20-1
d_call: NA
j_call: TRBJ1-1
cdr3_aa: CSARPKGEAFF
cdr3_nt: TGCAGTGCGCGGCCGAAAGGTGAAGCTTTCTTT

clone_size: many
v_call: TRBV10-3
d_call: TRBD1
j_call: TRBJ2-7
cdr3_aa: CAIRSDRGFENEQYF
cdr3_nt: TGTGCCATCAGATCGGACAGGGGATTTGAAAACGAGCAGTACTTC

clone_size: many
v_call: TRBV2
d_call: NA
j_call: TRBJ2-5
cdr3_aa: CASNADSSSGVETQYF
cdr3_nt: TGTGCCAGCAACGCGGACTCCTCTAGTGGGGTAGAGACCCAGTACTTC

clone_size: many
v_call: TRBV2
d_call: NA
j_call: TRBJ2-5
cdr3_aa: CASNKFDLSSPLSGSAETQYF
cdr3_nt: TGTGCCAGCAATAAATTCGACCTCTCCAGTCCCCTTTCGGGTTCAGCAGAGACCCAGTACTTC

clone_size: many
v_call: TRBV19
d_call: TRBD2
j_call: TRBJ2-1
cdr3_aa: CASSMRVGLAGQWYEQFF
cdr3_nt: TGTGCCAGTAGTATGAGAGTTGGACTAGCGGGACAGTGGTATGAGCAGTTCTTC

clone_size: many
v_call: TRBV19
d_call: NA
j_call: TRBJ1-5
cdr3_aa: CASTGLYSNQPQHF
cdr3_nt: TGTGCCAGTACCGGACTGTATAGCAATCAGCCCCAGCATTTT

clone_size: many
v_call: TRBV16
d_call: TRBD1
j_call: TRBJ1-2
cdr3_aa: CASSQTLQGAVGYGYTF
cdr3_nt: TGTGCCAGCAGCCAAACACTACAGGGGGCGGTTGGCTATGGCTACACCTTC

clone_size: NA
v_call: TRBV27
d_call: TRBD2
j_call: TRBJ2-1
cdr3_aa: CASSPGLAGGVGEQFF
cdr3_nt: TGTGCCAGCAGCCCGGGACTAGCGGGGGGGGTCGGGGAGCAGTTCTTC

clone_size: many
v_call: TRBV11-3
d_call: NA
j_call: TRBJ1-1
cdr3_aa: CASSLGGGGSTEAFF
cdr3_nt: TGTGCCAGCAGCTTAGGGGGAGGGGGAAGCACTGAAGCTTTCTTT

clone_size: many
v_call: TRBV19
d_call: NA
j_call: TRBJ2-3
cdr3_aa: CASSIASPPDTQYF
cdr3_nt: TGTGCCAGTAGTATAGCGAGCCCCCCAGATACGCAGTATTTT

clone_size: many
v_call: TRBV6-5
d_call: TRBD1
j_call: TRBJ2-1
cdr3_aa: CASSTGQVPNNEQFF
cdr3_nt: TGTGCCAGCAGTACAGGACAGGTTCCGAACAATGAGCAGTTCTTC

clone_size: many
v_call: TRBV4-3
d_call: NA
j_call: TRBJ2-5
cdr3_aa: CASSQTTGRETQYF
cdr3_nt: TGCGCCAGCAGCCAAACGACAGGGAGGGAGACCCAGTACTTC

clone_size: many
v_call: TRBV28
d_call: NA
j_call: TRBJ1-2
cdr3_aa: CASSYETVNYGYTF
cdr3_nt: TGTGCCAGCAGTTACGAGACAGTTAACTATGGCTACACCTTC

clone_size: many
v_call: TRBV5-1
d_call: TRBD1
j_call: TRBJ1-3
cdr3_aa: CASSVGTGAGNTIYF
cdr3_nt: TGCGCCAGCAGCGTAGGGACAGGGGCGGGAAACACCATATATTTT

clone_size: many
v_call: TRBV7-2
d_call: NA
j_call: TRBJ1-2
cdr3_aa: CASSLDGSRGYTF
cdr3_nt: TGTGCCAGCAGCTTAGATGGGAGTAGGGGCTACACCTTC

clone_size: many
v_call: TRBV4-3
d_call: NA
j_call: TRBJ1-4
cdr3_aa: CASSQDLAASEKLFF
cdr3_nt: TGCGCCAGCAGCCAAGATTTGGCCGCATCTGAAAAACTGTTTTTT

clone_size: many
v_call: TRBV5-1
d_call: NA
j_call: TRBJ2-7
cdr3_aa: CASSLAPGFNEQYF
cdr3_nt: TGCGCCAGCAGCTTGGCCCCAGGGTTCAACGAGCAGTACTTC

clone_size: many
v_call: TRBV28
d_call: NA
j_call: TRBJ1-2
cdr3_aa: CASSLSRAYGYTF
cdr3_nt: TGTGCCAGCAGTTTGTCCAGGGCATATGGCTACACCTTC

clone_size: many
v_call: TRBV14
d_call: NA
j_call: TRBJ1-3
cdr3_aa: CASSRELSSGNTIYF
cdr3_nt: TGTGCCAGCAGCCGAGAACTATCCTCTGGAAACACCATATATTTT

clone_size: many
v_call: TRBV30
d_call: TRBD2
j_call: TRBJ2-7
cdr3_aa: CAWSFSGHEQYF
cdr3_nt: TGTGCCTGGAGCTTTAGCGGGCACGAGCAGTACTTC

clone_size: many
v_call: TRBV10-3
d_call: NA
j_call: TRBJ1-2
cdr3_aa: CAISPQAWTANNYGYTF
cdr3_nt: TGTGCCATCAGTCCGCAAGCTTGGACAGCCAATAACTATGGCTACACCTTC

clone_size: many
v_call: TRBV7-8
d_call: TRBD1
j_call: TRBJ2-7
cdr3_aa: CASSRVSVWGQVGTLYEQYF
cdr3_nt: TGTGCCAGCAGCCGTGTGTCCGTGTGGGGACAGGTGGGGACTCTCTACGAGCAGTACTTC

clone_size: many
v_call: TRBV27
d_call: NA
j_call: TRBJ1-5
cdr3_aa: CASKGRASPWGSLQHF
cdr3_nt: TGTGCCAGCAAGGGGAGGGCCTCACCCTGGGGGTCCCTCCAGCATTTT

clone_size: many
v_call: TRBV4-2
d_call: TRBD2
j_call: TRBJ2-3
cdr3_aa: CASSQASGTSGSTDTQYF
cdr3_nt: TGTGCCAGCAGCCAAGCCTCCGGGACTAGCGGCAGCACAGATACGCAGTATTTT

clone_size: many
v_call: TRBV10-3
d_call: TRBD1
j_call: TRBJ1-2
cdr3_aa: CAISESTGGLGGYTF
cdr3_nt: TGTGCCATCAGTGAGTCTACAGGGGGCCTGGGTGGCTACACCTTC

clone_size: many
v_call: TRBV5-1
d_call: TRBD1
j_call: TRBJ2-4
cdr3_aa: CASSLEPWDRGSELAKNIQYF
cdr3_nt: TGCGCCAGCAGCTTGGAACCTTGGGACAGGGGATCGGAGCTAGCCAAAAACATTCAGTACTTC

clone_size: many
v_call: TRBV5-1
d_call: NA
j_call: TRBJ2-5
cdr3_aa: CASSGSGFDQETQYF
cdr3_nt: TGCGCCAGCAGCGGATCAGGGTTCGACCAAGAGACCCAGTACTTC

clone_size: many
v_call: TRBV6-5
d_call: TRBD1
j_call: TRBJ1-2
cdr3_aa: CASSPGTGSRSYTF
cdr3_nt: TGTGCCAGCAGTCCGGGGACAGGGTCACGGAGCTACACCTTC

clone_size: many
v_call: TRBV7-8
d_call: NA
j_call: TRBJ1-2
cdr3_aa: CASSLSVFNYGYTF
cdr3_nt: TGTGCCAGCAGCTTAAGCGTTTTTAACTATGGCTACACCTTC

clone_size: many
v_call: TRBV25-1
d_call: NA
j_call: TRBJ2-5
cdr3_aa: CASSDSGDQYF
cdr3_nt: TGTGCCAGCAGTGATTCGGGAGACCAGTACTTC

clone_size: many
v_call: TRBV2
d_call: NA
j_call: TRBJ1-1
cdr3_aa: CASSEAQAAKAFF
cdr3_nt: TGTGCCAGCAGTGAAGCGCAGGCAGCTAAAGCTTTCTTT

clone_size: many
v_call: TRBV28
d_call: NA
j_call: TRBJ2-7
cdr3_aa: CASSRRLGDEQYF
cdr3_nt: TGTGCCAGCAGTCGCCGACTTGGAGACGAGCAGTACTTC

clone_size: many
v_call: TRBV13
d_call: TRBD1
j_call: TRBJ1-1
cdr3_aa: CASSFIQGSTEAFF
cdr3_nt: TGTGCCAGCAGCTTTATACAGGGGAGCACTGAAGCTTTCTTT

clone_size: many
v_call: TRBV19
d_call: TRBD1
j_call: TRBJ2-1
cdr3_aa: CASSPGQGSYNEQFF
cdr3_nt: TGTGCCAGTAGTCCGGGACAGGGCTCCTACAATGAGCAGTTCTTC

clone_size: many
v_call: TRBV4-2
d_call: TRBD2
j_call: TRBJ2-5
cdr3_aa: CASSQDRTSGGLVTQYF
cdr3_nt: TGTGCCAGCAGCCAAGATCGTACTAGCGGGGGCTTGGTGACCCAGTACTTC

clone_size: many
v_call: TRBV28
d_call: NA
j_call: TRBJ1-1
cdr3_aa: CASRPPPGQIYTEAFF
cdr3_nt: TGTGCCAGCAGACCTCCCCCCGGACAGATTTACACTGAAGCTTTCTTT

clone_size: few
v_call: TRBV18
d_call: NA
j_call: TRBJ2-7
cdr3_aa: CASSQAPTHSSYEQYF
cdr3_nt: TGTGCCAGCTCACAGGCCCCGACACATTCCTCCTACGAGCAGTACTTC

clone_size: many
v_call: TRBV6-1
d_call: TRBD1
j_call: TRBJ2-3
cdr3_aa: CASSQGQGSDTQYF
cdr3_nt: TGTGCCAGCAGTCAAGGACAGGGATCAGATACGCAGTATTTT

clone_size: medium-sized
v_call: TRBV4-3
d_call: TRBD1
j_call: TRBJ2-6
cdr3_aa: CASSPTGGSGANVLTF
cdr3_nt: TGCGCCAGCAGCCCTACAGGGGGCTCTGGGGCCAACGTCCTGACTTTC

clone_size: many
v_call: TRBV5-4
d_call: TRBD1
j_call: TRBJ1-1
cdr3_aa: CASSPPFGQGNTEAFF
cdr3_nt: TGTGCCAGCAGCCCCCCCTTCGGACAGGGGAACACTGAAGCTTTCTTT

clone_size: many
v_call: TRBV28
d_call: TRBD2
j_call: TRBJ2-5
cdr3_aa: CASSGAEREARETQYF
cdr3_nt: TGTGCCAGCAGTGGCGCGGAGCGGGAGGCCCGGGAGACCCAGTACTTC

clone_size: many
v_call: TRBV11-1
d_call: TRBD2
j_call: TRBJ2-1
cdr3_aa: CASSLLAGGPWNEQFF
cdr3_nt: TGTGCCAGCAGCCTACTAGCGGGGGGGCCCTGGAATGAGCAGTTCTTC

clone_size: few
v_call: TRBV2
d_call: NA
j_call: TRBJ2-7
cdr3_aa: CASSEGAVLGYEQYF
cdr3_nt: TGTGCCAGCAGTGAAGGTGCGGTGCTCGGATACGAGCAGTACTTC

clone_size: many
v_call: TRBV7-3
d_call: NA
j_call: TRBJ2-1
cdr3_aa: CASSPTPSSYNEQFF
cdr3_nt: TGTGCCAGCAGCCCGACACCGAGCTCCTACAATGAGCAGTTCTTC

clone_size: medium-sized
v_call: TRBV2
d_call: NA
j_call: TRBJ1-1
cdr3_aa: CATSSGEAFF
cdr3_nt: TGTGCCACCTCTTCCGGTGAAGCTTTCTTT

clone_size: many
v_call: TRBV29-1
d_call: TRBD2
j_call: TRBJ2-2
cdr3_aa: CSVFLRGSGRGELFF
cdr3_nt: TGCAGCGTATTTTTGCGGGGGTCGGGGCGCGGGGAGCTGTTTTTT

clone_size: many
v_call: TRBV4-1
d_call: TRBD1
j_call: TRBJ2-5
cdr3_aa: CASSHTDRVVETQYF
cdr3_nt: TGCGCCAGCAGCCATACGGACAGGGTAGTTGAGACCCAGTACTTC

clone_size: many
v_call: TRBV28
d_call: TRBD1
j_call: TRBJ2-1
cdr3_aa: CASSKAGTVNEQFF
cdr3_nt: TGTGCCAGCAGCAAGGCCGGGACAGTCAATGAGCAGTTCTTC